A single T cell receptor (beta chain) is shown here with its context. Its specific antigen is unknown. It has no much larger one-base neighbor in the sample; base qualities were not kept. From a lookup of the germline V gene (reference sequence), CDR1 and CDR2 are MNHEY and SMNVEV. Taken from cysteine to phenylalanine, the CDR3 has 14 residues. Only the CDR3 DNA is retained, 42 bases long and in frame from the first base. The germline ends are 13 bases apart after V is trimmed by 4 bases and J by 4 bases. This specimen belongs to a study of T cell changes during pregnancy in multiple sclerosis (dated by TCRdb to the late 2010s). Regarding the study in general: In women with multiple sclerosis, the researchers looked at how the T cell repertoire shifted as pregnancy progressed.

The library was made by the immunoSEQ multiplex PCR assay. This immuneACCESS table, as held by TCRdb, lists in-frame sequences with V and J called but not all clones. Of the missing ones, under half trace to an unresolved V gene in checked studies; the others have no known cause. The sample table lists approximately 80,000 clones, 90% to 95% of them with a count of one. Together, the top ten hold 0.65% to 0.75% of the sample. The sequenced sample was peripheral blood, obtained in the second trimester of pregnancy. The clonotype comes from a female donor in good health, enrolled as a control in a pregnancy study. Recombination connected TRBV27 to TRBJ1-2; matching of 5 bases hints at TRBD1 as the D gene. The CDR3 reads CASSSRTGSYGYTF. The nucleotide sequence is TGTGCCAGCAGTTCCCGAACAGGATCCTATGGCTACACCTTC.